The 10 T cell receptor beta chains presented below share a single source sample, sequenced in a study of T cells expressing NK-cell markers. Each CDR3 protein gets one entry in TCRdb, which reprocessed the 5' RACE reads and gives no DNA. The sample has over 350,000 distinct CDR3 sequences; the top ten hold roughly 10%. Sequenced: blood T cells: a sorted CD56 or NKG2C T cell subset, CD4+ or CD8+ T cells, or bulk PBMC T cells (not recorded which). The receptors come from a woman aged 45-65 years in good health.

The CDR3 region is CSASSRSDTEAFF. V and J are TRBV20-1 and TRBJ1-1. The CDR3 extends over 13 amino acids. The germline V gene encodes CDR1 DFQATT and CDR2 SNEGSKA (reference sequence).

CDR3 sequence reads: CARPTPSGSYSGELFF. V is TRBV5-1 and J is TRBJ2-2; TCRdb returns TRBD2, unconfirmable since there is no DNA. The CDR3 loop spans 16 amino acids. From germline, CDR1 is SGHRS and CDR2 YFSETQ. Using reference TRBV5-1 and TRBJ2-2 for the parts outside the CDR3, the full variable domain is KAGVTQTPRYLIKTRGQQVTLSCSPISGHRSVSWYQQTPGQGLQFLFEYFSETQRNKGNFPGRFSGRQFSNSRSEMNVSTLELGDSALYLCARPTPSGSYSGELFFGEGSRLTVL.

The CDR3 loop reads CASSPNQQETQYF. J is TRBJ2-5 and V is TRBV12-3 or TRBV12-4. The CDR3 has 13 residues.

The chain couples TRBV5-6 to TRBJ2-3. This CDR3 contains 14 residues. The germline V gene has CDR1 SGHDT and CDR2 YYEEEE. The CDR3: CASSFVVGTDTQYF.

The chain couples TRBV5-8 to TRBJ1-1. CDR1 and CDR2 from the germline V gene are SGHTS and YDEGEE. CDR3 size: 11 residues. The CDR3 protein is CASSLAYEAFF. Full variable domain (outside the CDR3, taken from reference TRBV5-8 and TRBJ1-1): EAGVTQSPTHLIKTRGQQATLRCSPISGHTSVYWYQQALGLGLQFLLWYDEGEERNRGNFPPRFSGRQFPNYSSELNVNALELEDSALYLCASSLAYEAFFGQGTRLTVV.

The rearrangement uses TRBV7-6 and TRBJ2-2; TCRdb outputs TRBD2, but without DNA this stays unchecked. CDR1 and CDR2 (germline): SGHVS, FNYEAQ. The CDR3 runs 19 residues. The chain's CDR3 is CASSPKPGLAGGSTGELFF. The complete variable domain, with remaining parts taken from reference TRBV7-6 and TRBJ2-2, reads GAGVSQSPRYKVTKRGQDVALRCDPISGHVSLYWYRQALGQGPEFLTYFNYEAQQDKSGLPNDRFSAERPEGSISTLTIQRTEQRDSAMYRCASSPKPGLAGGSTGELFFGEGSRLTVL.

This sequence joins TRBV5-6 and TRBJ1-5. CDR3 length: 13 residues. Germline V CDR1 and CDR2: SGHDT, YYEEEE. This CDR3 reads CASSKTWDQPQHF.

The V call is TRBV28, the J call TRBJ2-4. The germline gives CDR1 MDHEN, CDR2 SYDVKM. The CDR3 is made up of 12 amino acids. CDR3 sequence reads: CASLESSNIQYF. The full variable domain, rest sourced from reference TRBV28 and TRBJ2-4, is DVKVTQSSRYLVKRTGEKVFLECVQDMDHENMFWYRQDPGLGLRLIYFSYDVKMKEKGDIPEGYSVSREKKERFSLILESASTNQTSMYLCASLESSNIQYFGAGTRLSVL.

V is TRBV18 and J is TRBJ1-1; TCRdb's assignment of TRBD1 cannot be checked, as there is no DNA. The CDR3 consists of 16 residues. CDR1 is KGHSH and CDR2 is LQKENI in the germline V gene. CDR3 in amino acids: CASSPSHGGVRTEAFF.

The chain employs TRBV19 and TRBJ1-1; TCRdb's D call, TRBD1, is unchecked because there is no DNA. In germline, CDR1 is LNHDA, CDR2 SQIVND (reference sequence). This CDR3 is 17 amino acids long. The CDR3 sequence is CASSPRPRADMNTEAFF.